The T cell receptor beta chain under discussion was sequenced for a study of blood T cells in healthy people across ages. About the study: Capture by template switching was about one barcoded beta molecule per two T cells.

This clonotype was recorded a few times. Its cognate antigen is unknown. Findings and caveats of the study: Higher diversity and more naive CD4+ cells were features of long-lived donors, compared to aged donors. Those diversity estimates obtained from one million T cells were thought to be underestimates.

Sample-barcoded 5' priming and a J-beta primer mix drove a second PCR of roughly 7 to 11 cycles. TCRdb re-called the 5' RACE reads through MiXCR, storing one row per CDR3 protein. The sample consists of 1.5 million to 2 million distinct CDR3 sequences, roughly 27% of them appearing once. Sequencing was done on a sample of blood. This TCR was recovered from a woman aged 30 to 39 in good health.

In DNA, the CDR3 is TGTGCCAGCAGTCTCCGACGGGGGGATGGCTACACCTTC. Amino acid sequence: CASSLRRGDGYTF. V usage is TRBV27 and J usage is TRBJ1-2, with D perhaps matching TRBD1 (5 bases). This CDR3 is built from 13 residues. Trimming pared 5 bases from V and 6 bases from J, leaving 13 bases between. Germline CDR1 is MNHEY and CDR2 is SMNVEV (reference sequence).